This T cell receptor beta chain was profiled in a study of T cell responses to AZD1222 COVID-19 vaccine. General study findings and limits: Most donors were white British, females outnumbered males, and clonal diversity was possibly underestimated.

Trimming took 2 bases from V and 4 from J, leaving 11 bases between them. The CDR3 loop spans 15 amino acids. Germline loops: CDR1 SNHLY, CDR2 FYNNEI. Profiled with immunoSEQ multiplex PCR; TCRdb holds only in-frame clones, not every one. Of some 98,000 clones in the sample, about nine tenths were seen once. As concerns this clone: Its specificity is not known.

This receptor was taken from an adult who received the AZD1222 COVID-19 vaccine. The gene calls are TRBV2 and TRBJ2-2; tentatively, D is TRBD2 (6 bases). Specimen: peripheral blood, collected 28 days after the second AZD1222 dose. The CDR3 region has the DNA TGTGCCAGCAGTGAATTGGGACTGGTCACCGGGGAGCTGTTTTTT. Translating it yields CASSELGLVTGELFF.